The following is a T cell receptor beta chain sequence with its context. The antigen is undetermined. The PCR was carried out with 60 Vbeta primers and 13 Jbeta primers. TCRdb's copy holds only in-frame clones and misses some; the assay was immunoSEQ multiplex PCR. The table has about 200,000 clones, 82% seen once. This record belongs to a study of cytomegalovirus exposure and HLA in healthy donors. Germline V gene lookup returns CDR1 LNHNV and CDR2 YYDKDF (reference sequence). Trimming pared 0 bases from V and 4 bases from J, leaving 12 bases between. The CDR3 contains 15 residues. The study, taken as a whole, reports: Most TCR sequences proved rare, with some public TCRs found in many donors. A link between a missense DCLRE1C variant and TCR beta V- and J-gene trimming emerged from a later analysis. Sequencing depth across donors, presence/absence analyses assumed, was roughly uniform. Specific recognition of CMV antigens was confirmed in vitro for a few chains (all CMV-associated).

The receptor was derived from a woman in her thirties or forties in good health and CMV-seronegative. The sequencing input was PBMCs. The V gene is TRBV15, the J gene TRBJ1-2; maybe TRBD1 (6 bases). The CDR3 sequence: CATSRDRTVPYGYTF. The CDR3 DNA reads TGTGCCACCAGCAGAGATCGGACAGTGCCCTATGGCTACACCTTC.